This TCR beta chain was obtained from a study of blood T cell repertoires in COVID-19. Background on the study: Spain, Italy and the United States supplied samples that represented acute and convalescent COVID-19.

Methods used by the authors: Reference gene primer amplification gave estimated nucleated cell counts. Clones were read by immunoSEQ multiplex PCR, and TCRdb kept only the in-frame ones, dropping some. V and J calls and clone size are given by that table; D and trimming were obtained from the DNA. Here the sample spans roughly 200,000 clones, 70% to 85% being singletons. Sequencing was performed on peripheral blood. The clonotype comes from a human donor in a cohort sampled during active COVID-19.

The CDR3 spells CASSQDLNRRTESSYNEQFF. In DNA, the CDR3 is TGTGCCAGCAGCCAAGATTTGAATCGCCGCACAGAGAGCTCCTACAATGAGCAGTTCTTC. J is TRBJ2-1 and V is TRBV3-1 (or the pseudogene TRBV3-2), with D unclear. The CDR3 has 20 residues. Trimming stripped 0 bases from V and 0 bases from J, with 21 bases between. Germline CDR1 and CDR2: LGHDT and YNNKEL (reference sequence).